Reported below is one T cell receptor (beta chain). Which antigen it targets is not known. No base quality values were provided; no much bigger clone lies one nucleotide off. TCRbeta CDR3 regions were amplified from genomic DNA by means of the immunoSEQ Assay, a bias-controlled multiplex PCR. On the authors' methods: Nucleated cell counts per sample were estimated from amplification of reference gene primers within the assay. To quantify the absolute abundance of each unique TCRbeta CDR3 rearrangement, sequence reads were collapsed and filtered. For each sample, productive Simpson clonality was calculated by taking the square root of Simpson's diversity index across productive rearrangements. TCRdb took this table from immuneACCESS and kept in-frame rearrangements with V and J called. Such tables lack part of the clones; where checked against another copy, unresolved V genes explain under half of the gap, and the rest is unexplained. That table gives V, J and clone size, and the DNA gave D and trimming. This sample lists approximately 200,000 clones; 85% to 90% were detected once. Together, the top ten hold 0.95% to 1.5% of the sample.

V gives up 5 bases and J gives up 5 bases, and the segment between their germline ends measures 16 bases. There are 14 amino acids in the CDR3, from cysteine to phenylalanine inclusive. Just CDR3 DNA is preserved here, 42 bases in frame from base 1. From the germline V gene (reference sequence), CDR1 is MNHEY and CDR2 is SMNVEV. The data were obtained in a study of blood T cell repertoires in COVID-19 (TCRdb year 2020). About the study as a whole: Samples from collaborators originated in the United States, Italy and Spain and spanned both the acute and convalescent phases of COVID-19. The repertoires were released in a freely available public database intended as a resource for research on the immune response to SARS-CoV-2. Nearly every sample came with metadata listing a de-identified subject ID, COVID-19 status, age in years and sex. Where available, HLA class I and class II types were taken from metadata supplied by the sample provider and were not determined by assay-based typing. Deeply sampled blood TCRbeta repertoires from subjects exposed to, actively infected with, or recovered from COVID-19 were included in the dataset. The material from the prospective study consisted of cDNA or gDNA derived from T cells, B-cell-depleted T cells, or PBMCs. Samples were obtained from the ongoing ImmuneRACE study (first 160 participants) and from 950 to 1,500 subjects provided by 6 global collaborators.

Enrolling through a virtual design, the prospective study's participants ranged in age from roughly 18 to 89 years and lived across some 23 United States geographic areas. In the prospective study, participants were assigned to cohorts based on the clinical history participants reported in a screening survey and a study questionnaire. ImmuneRACE Cohort 3 recovered participants were defined by two consecutive negative NP/OP PCR tests, healthcare professional clearance, or symptom resolution. Each participant in the prospective study had whole blood, serum and a nasopharyngeal or oropharyngeal swab collected by mobile phlebotomists. Prospective study participants could optionally give additional blood draws and questionnaires over an approximately two-month period. Before DNA extraction, prospective study blood samples were shipped either frozen or at room temperature. What the authors observed across the whole study: The quantity of clinical and demographic metadata differed by source and by participant and was supplied without curation.

The sequence came from a man aged 25-45 years who had recovered from COVID-19. The sample was PBMCs or T cells enriched from blood (not recorded which). The rearranged chain carries TRBV27 and TRBJ2-7; the best D guess is TRBD1, with 6 bases matching. The nucleotides are TGTGCCAGCAGTATCTACGCGGACAGTAACGAGCAGTACTTC. This sequence encodes CASSIYADSNEQYF.